A single sample is the source of the 10 T cell receptor beta chains below, sequenced in a study of T-cell reconstitution after alpha-beta-depleted transplantation in children. Using unique molecular identifiers, the investigators prepared the TCRbeta library. Via MiXCR, TCRdb re-called the PCR reads, giving one row per CDR3 protein. The sample holds some 520,000 distinct CDR3 sequences, 30% to 35% seen once. This sample comprised PBMCs from the stem cell graft donor, obtained from the stem cell graft. Receptors originate from a human donor who donated a stem cell graft to a child with aplastic anemia.

The chain links TRBV5-4 to TRBJ2-1; D is unclear. CDR3 length: 12 amino acids. CDR1 is SGHNT, CDR2 YYREEE, per germline (reference sequence). Trimming stripped 2 bases from V and 7 bases from J, with 7 bases between. CDR3 nucleotide sequence: TGTGCCAGCAGCTTTGACTGGAATGAGCAGTTCTTC. Translation gives CASSFDWNEQFF.

The count of this clonotype is one. This chain connects TRBV29-1 to TRBJ2-5; D is unclear. From germline, CDR1 is SQVTM and CDR2 ANQGSEA. Deletions cut 8 bases from V and 1 base from J, with 8 bases between. This CDR3 region has 11 residues. The CDR3 DNA follows: TGCAGCTCGTCCGGCCAAGAGACCCAGTACTTC. Translated, it gives CSSSGQETQYF. The full variable domain, in which reference TRBV29-1 and TRBJ2-5 provide the parts outside the CDR3, is SAVISQKPSRDICQRGTSLTIQCQVDSQVTMMFWYRQQPGQSLTLIATANQGSEATYESGFVIDKFPISRPNLTFSTLTVSNMSPEDSSIYLCSSSGQETQYFGPGTRLLVL.

The chain combines TRBV30 with TRBJ1-2; D remains ambiguous. Germline values: CDR1 GTSNPN, CDR2 SVGIG (reference sequence). The CDR3 consists of 12 residues. The V gene lost 4 bases and the J gene lost 6 bases, with 12 bases spanning the gap. The CDR3 nucleotides read TGTGCCTGGACCGTAACCCGCAATGGCTACACCTTC. Protein sequence: CAWTVTRNGYTF.

The chain joins TRBV7-2 to TRBJ1-2; D is unclear. Trimming took 1 base from V and 3 from J, leaving 6 bases between them. CDR1 SGHTA and CDR2 FQGNSA come from the germline V gene. This CDR3 has 13 residues. CDR3 protein: CASSLDLDYGYTF. The CDR3 DNA reads TGTGCCAGCAGCTTAGATTTAGACTATGGCTACACCTTC.

The chain employs TRBV5-4 and TRBJ2-7; 7 bases line up with TRBD1. The CDR3 has 15 residues. Looked up from germline, CDR1 is SGHNT and CDR2 is YYREEE (reference sequence). V was clipped by 0 bases and J by 2 bases; unmatched bases: 5. The DNA for the CDR3 is TGTGCCAGCAGCTTGGTGAACAGGGGAACCTACGAGCAGTACTTC. It yields the protein CASSLVNRGTYEQYF.

V is TRBV5-4 and J is TRBJ2-3, with D tentatively TRBD2 (5 bases). CDR3 length: 15 residues. Germline CDR1 is SGHNT and CDR2 is YYREEE (reference sequence). V lost 3 bases, J lost 2 bases, and 13 bases lay in between. Here the CDR3 DNA reads TGTGCCAGCAGCTCGGCACGGGGTAACACAGATACGCAGTATTTT. It encodes CASSSARGNTDTQYF.

The chain carries TRBV20-1 and TRBJ2-3; 10 bases align to TRBD2. The germline V gene has CDR1 DFQATT and CDR2 SNEGSKA (reference sequence). V lost 1 base and J lost 4; bases outside the gene matches: 11. The CDR3 runs to 17 residues. CDR3 sequence (DNA): TGCAGTGCTAGAGTGCCTTTAGCGGGAGGAGGGGCAGATACGCAGTATTTT. It specifies CSARVPLAGGGADTQYF.

The chain recombines TRBV5-1 with TRBJ1-1, with a tentative D call TRBD1 (5 bases). The V and J ends lost 4 bases and 6 bases respectively, with 13 bases between them. CDR3 size: 13 residues. Germline values: CDR1 SGHRS, CDR2 YFSETQ. The CDR3 DNA sequence: TGCGCCAGCAGCCTACTGGTGGGGGCTGAAGCTTTCTTT. Translation gives CASSLLVGAEAFF.

Comments on this clonotype: Compared with germline, one end of the junction differs, possibly owing to a read error. The rearrangement links TRBV6-1 to TRBJ1-6; D unresolved. The V gene's germline CDR1 is MNHNS and CDR2 SASEGT. The CDR3 extends over 14 amino acids. The CDR3 region has the DNA TGTGCCAGCAGGGAAGGTGGGCGGAATTCACCCCTCCACTTT. Its translation: CASREGGRNSPLHF.

This clonotype was detected a few times. CDR3 DNA: TGTGCCAGCAGAAGACAGGAAGATGGCTACACCTTC. Protein sequence: CASRRQEDGYTF. The chain carries TRBV6-1 and TRBJ1-2; a weak D match, TRBD1 (6 bases). Deletions cut 6 bases from V and 6 bases from J, with 11 bases between. This CDR3 is 12 amino acids long. Germline V gene data show CDR1 as MNHNS and CDR2 as SASEGT.